Following are 6 T cell receptor beta chains from one sample sequenced in a study of early T cells in non-severe SARS-CoV-2 infection. TCRdb re-called the 5' RACE reads through MiXCR, storing one row per CDR3 protein. The sample records tens of thousands of distinct CDR3 sequences, approximately 10% being singletons. This material consisted of whole blood, taken at baseline. These receptors came from an adult who was a healthcare worker with PCR-confirmed SARS-CoV-2 infection or an uninfected control (not recorded which).

The sample holds a few counts of this clonotype. The chain carries TRBV20-1 and TRBJ2-5, with 8 bases matching TRBD1. CDR3 length: 11 amino acids. V was clipped by 5 bases and J by 5 bases; unmatched bases: 1. Germline lookup yields CDR1 DFQATT and CDR2 SNEGSKA (reference sequence). The CDR3 sequence: CSAGQGETQYF. CDR3 nucleotide sequence: TGCAGTGCTGGACAGGGCGAGACCCAGTACTTC.

This clonotype was seen many times. V usage is TRBV7-2 and J usage is TRBJ1-2; the D is unclear. Trimming pared 6 bases from V and 2 bases from J, leaving 16 bases between. Germline values: CDR1 SGHTA, CDR2 FQGNSA. The CDR3 consists of 15 residues. The CDR3 sequence is CASSPPGPGNYGYTF. CDR3 bases: TGTGCCAGCAGTCCCCCTGGGCCAGGCAACTATGGCTACACCTTC.

This clonotype has just a few counts. V is TRBV5-1 and J is TRBJ2-3; the D is unclear. This CDR3 region has 14 residues. V gave up 4 bases and J gave up 6 bases, with 15 bases separating them. The germline CDR1 and CDR2 sequences are SGHRS and YFSETQ. The CDR3 bases are TGCGCCAGCAGCCTCGGTACTGGCGCGGATACGCAGTATTTT. This sequence encodes CASSLGTGADTQYF.

This chain links TRBV20-1 with TRBJ2-1, with 7 bases identical to TRBD1. CDR3 length: 14 amino acids. The V gene's germline CDR1 is DFQATT and CDR2 SNEGSKA (reference sequence). The V segment lost 5 bases and the J segment 3 bases; nucleotides outside the gene matches: 7. The CDR3 loop reads CSAPKGAGYNEQFF. As DNA, the CDR3 is TGCAGTGCTCCGAAGGGGGCAGGCTACAATGAGCAGTTCTTC.

This clonotype was picked up many times. This chain connects TRBV6-5 to TRBJ1-2; D gene unclear. The CDR3 extends over 13 amino acids. Deletions cut 5 bases from V and 4 bases from J, with 11 bases between. Germline lookup yields CDR1 MNHEY and CDR2 SVGAGI. In DNA form, the CDR3 reads TGTGCCAGCAGTAGCCGGATCTTCTATGGCTACACCTTC. Amino acid sequence: CASSSRIFYGYTF.

The rearrangement joins TRBV3-1 to TRBJ2-5; D may be TRBD1 or TRBD2 (5 bases each). CDR3 length: 12 residues. V was cut by 1 base and J by 14 bases, with 14 bases left in between. The V gene's germline CDR1 is LGHDT and CDR2 YNNKEL (reference sequence). DNA of the CDR3: TGTGCCAGCAGCCAAGCTCGGGGACCACCCTACTTC. It specifies CASSQARGPPYF.